The 16 T cell receptor beta chains listed next were all sequenced from one sample in a study of metastatic and nonmetastatic thyroid tumors. MiXCR re-clonotyped the PCR reads for TCRdb. Counted here are around 35,000 clones, about a sixth occurring once; the ten biggest clones make up 3% to 4%. Treatment of any kind had been given to no patient before thyroid surgery. Sequenced material: blood. These receptors originate from a female donor with papillary thyroid cancer or a benign thyroid nodule (not recorded which). Some clones in this sample may be carry-over from other donors' samples.

This clone has a count of ten or more. The J gene is TRBJ2-6, the V gene TRBV3-1; TRBD2 matches 8 bases. V lost 3 bases, J lost 2 bases, and 3 bases stayed unmatched. This CDR3 is built from 16 residues. From germline, CDR1 is LGHDT and CDR2 YNNKEL (reference sequence). CDR3 nucleotide sequence: TGTGCCAGCAGCCAGCGGGGGGCGGCTGGGGCCAACGTCCTGACTTTC. Encoded protein: CASSQRGAAGANVLTF.

There are a few counts of this clone. The V call is TRBV20-1, the J call TRBJ1-5; 9 bases match TRBD1. CDR1 DFQATT and CDR2 SNEGSKA come from the germline V gene (reference sequence). The J segment lost 5 bases and the V segment lost 0 bases, leaving 8 bases of the junction unmatched. The CDR3 consists of 16 residues. This chain's CDR3 is CSARDYRTGVYQPQHF. In nucleotides, the CDR3 is TGCAGTGCTAGAGATTATAGGACAGGGGTTTATCAGCCCCAGCATTTT.

This clone was seen ten or more times. This rearrangement joins TRBV28 to TRBJ1-6; D may be TRBD1 (5 bases). The CDR3 runs 16 residues. Germline-derived CDR1 and CDR2 are MDHEN and SYDVKM. Trimming removed 10 bases from V and 0 bases from J, with 16 bases in between. The CDR3 is CATRQLQNSYNSPLHF. As DNA, the CDR3 is TGTGCCACCCGACAGCTCCAAAACTCCTATAATTCACCCCTCCACTTT. The complete variable domain, with remaining parts taken from reference TRBV28 and TRBJ1-6, reads DVKVTQSSRYLVKRTGEKVFLECVQDMDHENMFWYRQDPGLGLRLIYFSYDVKMKEKGDIPEGYSVSREKKERFSLILESASTNQTSMYLCATRQLQNSYNSPLHFGNGTRLTVT.

V is TRBV6-2 or TRBV6-3 and J is TRBJ2-7; 9 positions agree with TRBD1. Germline V gene data show CDR1 as MNHEY and CDR2 as SVGEGT. J lost 3 bases, V lost 2 bases, and 5 bases had no gene match. There are 15 residues in the CDR3. This CDR3 reads CASSYTATGGYEQYF. The CDR3, as DNA: TGTGCCAGCAGTTACACCGCGACAGGGGGCTACGAGCAGTACTTC.

The chain joins TRBV12-3 or TRBV12-4 to TRBJ2-2; maybe TRBD1 (6 bases). The CDR3 covers 14 residues. The ends were cut back, 10 bases at V and 2 bases at J, with 14 bases in the middle. CDR3 region: CAIRRDTNTGELFF. The DNA of the CDR3 is TGTGCCATCCGCCGGGACACCAACACCGGGGAGCTGTTTTTT.

This clone was observed many times. The chain employs TRBV30 and TRBJ2-5; 9 bases align to TRBD1. Trimming removed 2 bases from V and 5 bases from J; junction bases left unmatched: 9. The CDR3 covers 15 residues. Germline-derived CDR1 and CDR2 are GTSNPN and SVGIG (reference sequence). CDR3 nucleotide sequence: TGTGCCTGGAGTCCGGGACAGGGTCGACGCGAGACCCAGTACTTC. This codes for CAWSPGQGRRETQYF.

This clone showed up many times. The rearrangement uses TRBV11-1 and TRBJ2-2; D is unresolved. V gave up 1 base and J gave up 6 bases, with 15 bases separating them. The CDR3 length is 16 residues. Germline loops: CDR1 SGHAT, CDR2 FQDESV (reference sequence). The CDR3 loop is CASSLGLAGAAGELFF. CDR3 in DNA: TGTGCCAGCAGCTTAGGTCTCGCCGGAGCCGCCGGGGAGCTGTTTTTT.

This sequence joins TRBV7-3 and TRBJ2-1, with D maybe TRBD2 (6 bases). The CDR3 has 17 residues. The ends were cut back, 1 base at V and 5 bases at J, with 18 bases in the middle. Germline CDR1 and CDR2: SGHTA and FQGTGA. The CDR3 here is CASSLKSGLQGHNEQFF. The CDR3 DNA sequence: TGTGCCAGCAGCTTAAAGAGCGGGCTCCAAGGACACAATGAGCAGTTCTTC.

This clone was detected a few times. The chain couples TRBV6-1 to TRBJ1-2; the D gene is possibly TRBD1 (5 bases). This CDR3 spans 15 amino acids. Trimming pared 4 bases from V and 8 bases from J, leaving 20 bases between. The germline V gene has CDR1 MNHNS and CDR2 SASEGT. Written as DNA, the CDR3 is TGTGCCAGCAGTGCGGACACGGGCCTACGGTTGGGCTACACCTTC. Its translation is CASSADTGLRLGYTF.

This clone has at least ten counts. The chain has TRBV25-1 and TRBJ2-3; D may be TRBD1 (5 bases). Germline CDR1 MGHDK, CDR2 SYGVNS. V lost 7 bases to trimming and J lost 5 bases, with 7 bases between them. This CDR3 region has 11 residues. CDR3 in amino acids: CASKGEDTQYF. For the CDR3, the DNA is TGTGCCAGCAAAGGGGAAGATACGCAGTATTTT.

Remarks on this clone: Since a much larger clone is just one base distant, this may be a read error. This chain connects TRBV28 to TRBJ2-6; possible D gene TRBD1, 6 bases. The germline V gene encodes CDR1 MDHEN and CDR2 SYDVKM. The CDR3 spans 16 residues. The CDR3, as DNA: TGTGCCAGCAGTTTGGGACAAACCTCTGGGGTCAACGTCCTGACTTTC. Translated, it gives CASSLGQTSGVNVLTF.

To note about this clone: Sequence at one end of the junction differs from germline and may be a read error. The chain recombines TRBV11-1 with TRBJ2-1, with TRBD2 identical over 10 bases. Germline V gives CDR1 SGHAT, CDR2 FQDESV (reference sequence). This CDR3 spans 15 amino acids. The CDR3 nucleotides are TGTGCCAGCAGCACCCGGACTAGCGGTAGCAATGATCAGTTCTTC. Protein product: CASSTRTSGSNDQFF. The complete variable domain, with remaining parts taken from reference TRBV11-1 and TRBJ2-1, reads EAEVAQSPRYKITEKSQAVAFWCDPISGHATLYWYRQILGQGPELLVQFQDESVVDDSQLPKDRFSAERLKGVDSTLKIQPAELGDSAMYLCASSTRTSGSNDQFFGPGTRLTVL.

In its sample, this clone was seen many times. V is TRBV6-1 and J is TRBJ1-5; D is uncertain. V dropped 5 bases and J dropped 4 bases, with 15 bases sitting between them. Germline CDR1 is MNHNS and CDR2 is SASEGT. The CDR3 is 15 residues long. The CDR3 spells CASSHIDNPNQPQHF. For the CDR3, the DNA is TGTGCCAGCAGTCACATAGACAACCCAAATCAGCCCCAGCATTTT.

J is TRBJ2-7 and V is TRBV10-2, with unresolved D. Germline V gives CDR1 WSHSY, CDR2 SAAADI. Trimming cost V 8 bases and J 3 bases, with 14 bases left between them. The CDR3 runs 13 residues. The CDR3 DNA is TGCGCCAGCCTGAGCTGGACCAACTACGAGCAGTACTTC. Translation: CASLSWTNYEQYF.

In this sample, this clone turned up many times. A read error is possible here, since a much larger clone lies one base away. The gene calls are TRBV18 and TRBJ2-7; 9 nucleotides line up with TRBD1. Germline V gives CDR1 KGHSH, CDR2 LQKENI. The CDR3 has 15 residues. V trimming: 3 bases; J trimming: 1 base; junction bases outside the gene matches: 4. DNA of the CDR3: TGTGCCAGCTCACCGGGACAGGGCTCTTCCTACGAGCAGTACTTC. This encodes CASSPGQGSSYEQYF.

In its sample, this clone was seen many times. CDR3 in DNA: TGTGCCAGCAGCCGGGCAGCGGGAGGGTACAATGAGCAGTTCTTC. This gives the protein CASSRAAGGYNEQFF. The chain uses TRBV14 and TRBJ2-1; 10 bases are a match to TRBD2. J was trimmed by 4 bases and V by 4 bases; bases with no gene match: 4. Germline assignment: CDR1 SGHDN and CDR2 FVKESK. The CDR3 extends over 15 amino acids.